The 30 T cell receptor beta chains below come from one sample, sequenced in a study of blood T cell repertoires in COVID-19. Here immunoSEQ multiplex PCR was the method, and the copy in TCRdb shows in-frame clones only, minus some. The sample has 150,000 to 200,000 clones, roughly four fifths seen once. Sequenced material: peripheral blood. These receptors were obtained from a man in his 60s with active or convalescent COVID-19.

As DNA, the CDR3 is TGTGCCAGTAGGACAGGGGGTTATGGCTACACCTTC. Translated, it gives CASRTGGYGYTF. The chain joins TRBV19 to TRBJ1-2, with 9 positions matching TRBD1. J gave up 5 bases and V 6 bases, and 1 base lay outside the gene matches. This CDR3 has 12 amino acids. The germline V gene encodes CDR1 LNHDA and CDR2 SQIVND (reference sequence).

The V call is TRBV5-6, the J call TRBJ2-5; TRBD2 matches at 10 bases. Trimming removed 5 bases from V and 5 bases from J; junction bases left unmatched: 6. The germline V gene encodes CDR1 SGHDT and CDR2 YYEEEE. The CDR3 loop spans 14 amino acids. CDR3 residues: CASRQRLAGETQYF. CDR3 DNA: TGTGCCAGCAGGCAACGACTAGCGGGTGAGACCCAGTACTTC.

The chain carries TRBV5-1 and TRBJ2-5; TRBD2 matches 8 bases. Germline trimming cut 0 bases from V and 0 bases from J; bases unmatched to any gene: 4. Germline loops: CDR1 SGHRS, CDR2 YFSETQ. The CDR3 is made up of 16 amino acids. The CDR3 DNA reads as TGCGCCAGCAGCTTGGCCGCTAGCGGGTACCAAGAGACCCAGTACTTC. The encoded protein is CASSLAASGYQETQYF.

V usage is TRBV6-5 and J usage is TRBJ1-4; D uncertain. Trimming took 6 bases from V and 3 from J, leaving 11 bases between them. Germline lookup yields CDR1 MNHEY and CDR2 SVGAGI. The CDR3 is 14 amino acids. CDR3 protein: CASSLAGSNEKLFF. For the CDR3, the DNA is TGTGCCAGCAGCCTCGCAGGATCTAATGAAAAACTGTTTTTT.

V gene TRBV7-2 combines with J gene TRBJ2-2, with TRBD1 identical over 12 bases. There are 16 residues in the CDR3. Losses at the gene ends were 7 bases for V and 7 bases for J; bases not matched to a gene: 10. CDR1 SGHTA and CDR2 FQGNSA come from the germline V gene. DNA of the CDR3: TGTGCCAGCACACCAAGGGGACAGGGGGCCGTCGGGGAGCTGTTTTTT. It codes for CASTPRGQGAVGELFF.

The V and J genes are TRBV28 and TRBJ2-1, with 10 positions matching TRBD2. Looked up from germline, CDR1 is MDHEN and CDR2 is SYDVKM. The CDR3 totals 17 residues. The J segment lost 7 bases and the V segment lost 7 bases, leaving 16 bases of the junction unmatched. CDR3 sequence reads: CASTWEGLAVLGNEQFF. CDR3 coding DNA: TGTGCCAGCACCTGGGAAGGACTAGCGGTCCTCGGTAATGAGCAGTTCTTC.

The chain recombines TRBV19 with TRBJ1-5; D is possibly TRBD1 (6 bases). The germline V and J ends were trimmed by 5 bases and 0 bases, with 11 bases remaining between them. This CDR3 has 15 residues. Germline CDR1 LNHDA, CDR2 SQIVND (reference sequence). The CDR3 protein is CASSWRTDSNQPQHF. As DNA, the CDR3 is TGTGCCAGTAGTTGGAGGACAGATAGCAATCAGCCCCAGCATTTT.

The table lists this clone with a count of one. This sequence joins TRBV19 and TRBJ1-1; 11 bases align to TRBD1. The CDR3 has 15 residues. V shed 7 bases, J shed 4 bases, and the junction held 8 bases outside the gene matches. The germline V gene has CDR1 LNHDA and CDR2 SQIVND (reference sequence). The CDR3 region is CASTGQGVRGTEAFF. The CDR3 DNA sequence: TGTGCCAGTACGGGACAGGGGGTAAGAGGCACTGAAGCTTTCTTT.

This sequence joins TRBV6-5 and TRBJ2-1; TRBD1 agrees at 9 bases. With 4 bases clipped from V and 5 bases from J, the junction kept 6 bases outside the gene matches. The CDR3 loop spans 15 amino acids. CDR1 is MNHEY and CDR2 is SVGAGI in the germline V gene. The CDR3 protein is CASSSGTGRNNEQFF. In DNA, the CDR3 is TGTGCCAGCAGTTCCGGGACAGGGAGAAACAATGAGCAGTTCTTC.

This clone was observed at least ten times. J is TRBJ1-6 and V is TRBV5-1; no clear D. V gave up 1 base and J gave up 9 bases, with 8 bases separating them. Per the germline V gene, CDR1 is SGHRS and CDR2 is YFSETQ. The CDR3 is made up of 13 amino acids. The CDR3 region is CASSLQSGSPLHF. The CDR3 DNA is TGCGCCAGCAGCTTGCAGAGCGGTTCACCCCTCCACTTT.

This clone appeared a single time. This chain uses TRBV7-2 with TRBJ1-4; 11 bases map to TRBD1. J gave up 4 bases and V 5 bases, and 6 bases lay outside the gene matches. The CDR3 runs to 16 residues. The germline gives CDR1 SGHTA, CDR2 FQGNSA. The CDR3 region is CASSSGTGGGNEKLFF. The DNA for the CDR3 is TGTGCCAGCAGCAGCGGGACAGGGGGGGGTAATGAAAAACTGTTTTTT.

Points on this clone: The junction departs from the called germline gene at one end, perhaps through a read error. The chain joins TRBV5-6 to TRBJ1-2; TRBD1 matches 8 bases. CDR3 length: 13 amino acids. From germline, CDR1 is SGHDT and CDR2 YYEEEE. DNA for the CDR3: TGTGCCAGCAGATTGGGACAGGCTTATGGCTACACCTTC. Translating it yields CASRLGQAYGYTF.

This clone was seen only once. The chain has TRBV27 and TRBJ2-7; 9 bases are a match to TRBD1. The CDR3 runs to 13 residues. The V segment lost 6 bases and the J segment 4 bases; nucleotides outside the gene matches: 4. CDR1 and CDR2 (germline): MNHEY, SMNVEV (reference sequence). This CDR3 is CASRQQGAYEQYF. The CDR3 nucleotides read TGTGCCAGCAGACAACAGGGGGCTTACGAGCAGTACTTC.

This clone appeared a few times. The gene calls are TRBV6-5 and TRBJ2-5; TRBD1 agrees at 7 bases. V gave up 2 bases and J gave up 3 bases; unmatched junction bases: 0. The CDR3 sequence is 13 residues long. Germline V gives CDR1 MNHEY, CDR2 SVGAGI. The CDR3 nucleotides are TGTGCCAGCAGTTACGACAGGGAAGAGACCCAGTACTTC. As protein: CASSYDREETQYF.

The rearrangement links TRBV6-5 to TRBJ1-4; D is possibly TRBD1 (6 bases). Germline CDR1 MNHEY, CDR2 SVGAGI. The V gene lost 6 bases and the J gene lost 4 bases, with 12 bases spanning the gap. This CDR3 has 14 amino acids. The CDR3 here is CASRPGGLNEKLFF. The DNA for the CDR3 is TGTGCCAGCAGACCGGGGGGGCTTAATGAAAAACTGTTTTTT.

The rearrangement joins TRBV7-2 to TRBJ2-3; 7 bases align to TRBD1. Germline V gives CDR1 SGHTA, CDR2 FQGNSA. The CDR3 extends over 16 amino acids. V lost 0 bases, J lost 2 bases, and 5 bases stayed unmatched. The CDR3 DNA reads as TGTGCCAGCAGCTTAGCCGGGACAGACCTCACAGATACGCAGTATTTT. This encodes CASSLAGTDLTDTQYF.

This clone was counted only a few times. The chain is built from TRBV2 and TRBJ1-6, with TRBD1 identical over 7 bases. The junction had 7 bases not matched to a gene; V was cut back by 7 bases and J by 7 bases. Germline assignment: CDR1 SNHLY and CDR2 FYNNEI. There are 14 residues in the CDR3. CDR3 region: CASIRQGNNSPLHF. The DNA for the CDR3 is TGTGCCAGCATAAGACAGGGTAACAATTCACCCCTCCACTTT.

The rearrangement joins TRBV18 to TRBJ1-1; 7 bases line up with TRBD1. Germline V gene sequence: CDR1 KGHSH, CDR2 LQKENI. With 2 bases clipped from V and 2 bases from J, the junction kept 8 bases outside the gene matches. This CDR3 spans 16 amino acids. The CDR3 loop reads CASSPSRRGFNTEAFF. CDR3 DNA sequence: TGTGCCAGCTCACCATCCCGCAGGGGGTTCAACACTGAAGCTTTCTTT.

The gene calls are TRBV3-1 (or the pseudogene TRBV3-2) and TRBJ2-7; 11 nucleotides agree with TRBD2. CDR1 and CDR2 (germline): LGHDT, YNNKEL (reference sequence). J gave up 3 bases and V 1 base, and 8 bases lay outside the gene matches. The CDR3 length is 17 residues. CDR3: CASSQVPGLAGSYEQYF. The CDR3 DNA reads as TGTGCCAGCAGCCAAGTCCCCGGACTAGCGGGTAGCTACGAGCAGTACTTC.

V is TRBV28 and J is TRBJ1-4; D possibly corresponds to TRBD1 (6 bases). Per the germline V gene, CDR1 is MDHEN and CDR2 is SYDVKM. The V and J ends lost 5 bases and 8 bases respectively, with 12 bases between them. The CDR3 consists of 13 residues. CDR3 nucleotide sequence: TGTGCCAGCAGTACCAGGGGAGAGGAAAAACTGTTTTTT. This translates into CASSTRGEEKLFF.

The chain's CDR3 is CASSLTGGLSGNTIYF. The DNA for the CDR3 is TGCGCCAGCAGTTTGACAGGGGGTCTCTCTGGAAACACCATATATTTT. This chain uses TRBV10-2 with TRBJ1-3, with 9 nucleotides matching TRBD1. V lost 5 bases to trimming and J lost 0 bases; unmatched junction nucleotides: 5. CDR3 length: 16 amino acids. CDR1 and CDR2 (germline): WSHSY, SAAADI.

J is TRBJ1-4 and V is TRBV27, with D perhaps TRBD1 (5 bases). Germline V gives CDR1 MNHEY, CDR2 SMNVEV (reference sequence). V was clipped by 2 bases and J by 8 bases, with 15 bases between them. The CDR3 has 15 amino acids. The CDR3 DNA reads TGTGCCAGCAGTTTAAGTCCCAGGGTCGGAGAAAAACTGTTTTTT. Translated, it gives CASSLSPRVGEKLFF.

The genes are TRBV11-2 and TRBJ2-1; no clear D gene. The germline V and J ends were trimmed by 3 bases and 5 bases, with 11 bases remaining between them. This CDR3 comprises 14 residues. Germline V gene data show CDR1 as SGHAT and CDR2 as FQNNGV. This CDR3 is CASSFYGLDNEQFF. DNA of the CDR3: TGTGCCAGCAGCTTCTATGGTCTTGACAATGAGCAGTTCTTC.

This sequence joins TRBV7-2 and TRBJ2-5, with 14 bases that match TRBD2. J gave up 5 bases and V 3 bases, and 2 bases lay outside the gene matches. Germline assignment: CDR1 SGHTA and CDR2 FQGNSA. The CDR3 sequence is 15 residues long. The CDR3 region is CASSFGLAGGETQYF. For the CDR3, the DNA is TGTGCCAGCAGCTTTGGACTAGCGGGAGGTGAGACCCAGTACTTC.

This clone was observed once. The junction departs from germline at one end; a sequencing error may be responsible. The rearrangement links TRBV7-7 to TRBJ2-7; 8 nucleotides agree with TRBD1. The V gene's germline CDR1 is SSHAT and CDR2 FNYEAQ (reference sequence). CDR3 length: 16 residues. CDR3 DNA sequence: TGTGCTAGCAGCCCCCGGACAGGGATTGAGGGTTTCGAGCAGTACTTC. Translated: CASSPRTGIEGFEQYF.

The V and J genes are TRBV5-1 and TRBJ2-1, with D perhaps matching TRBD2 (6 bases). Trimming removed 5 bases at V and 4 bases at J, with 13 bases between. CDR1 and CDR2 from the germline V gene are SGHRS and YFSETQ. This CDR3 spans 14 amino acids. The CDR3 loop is CASRSGDWYNEQFF. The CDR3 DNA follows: TGCGCCAGCAGATCGGGAGACTGGTACAATGAGCAGTTCTTC.

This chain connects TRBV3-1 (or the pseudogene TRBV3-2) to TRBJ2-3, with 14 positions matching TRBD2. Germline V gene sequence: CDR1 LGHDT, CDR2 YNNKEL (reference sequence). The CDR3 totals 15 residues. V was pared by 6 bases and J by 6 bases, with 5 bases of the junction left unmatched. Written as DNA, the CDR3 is TGTGCCAGCAGGGGGACTAGCGGGGGAGGTGATACGCAGTATTTT. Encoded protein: CASRGTSGGGDTQYF.

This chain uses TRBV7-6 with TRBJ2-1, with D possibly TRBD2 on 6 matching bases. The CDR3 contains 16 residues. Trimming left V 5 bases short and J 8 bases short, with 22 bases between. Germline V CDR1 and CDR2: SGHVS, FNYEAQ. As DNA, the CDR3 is TGTGCCAGCAGCCCGGGCGGGGCCCGGGGCTGGTATGAGCAGTTCTTC. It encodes CASSPGGARGWYEQFF.

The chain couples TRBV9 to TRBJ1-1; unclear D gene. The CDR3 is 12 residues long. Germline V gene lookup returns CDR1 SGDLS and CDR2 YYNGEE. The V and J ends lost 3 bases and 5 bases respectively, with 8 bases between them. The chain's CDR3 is CASSARGTEAFF. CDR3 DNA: TGTGCCAGCAGCGCACGGGGAACTGAAGCTTTCTTT.

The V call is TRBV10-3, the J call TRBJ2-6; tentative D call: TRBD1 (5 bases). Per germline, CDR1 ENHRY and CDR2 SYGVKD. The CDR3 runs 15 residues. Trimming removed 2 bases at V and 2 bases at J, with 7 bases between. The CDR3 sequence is CAISELGPGANVLTF. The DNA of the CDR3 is TGTGCCATCAGTGAGCTGGGGCCTGGGGCCAACGTCCTGACTTTC.